One sample yielded the 32 T cell receptor beta chains listed below, sequenced in a study of shared clonotypes between healthy human individuals. Measured with immunoSEQ multiplex PCR; TCRdb has only the in-frame clones, and not every one. Of 650,000 to 800,000 clones listed, around 70% are singletons. The sequenced material came from memory CD4+ T cells sorted from blood. Subset denoted: CD45RA-negative fraction. Receptor source: a woman aged 25 to 39 in good health.

The chain uses TRBV5-6 and TRBJ1-5, with 10 bases identical to TRBD1. The CDR3 is made up of 19 amino acids. V gave up 4 bases and J gave up 0 bases; unmatched junction bases: 13. CDR1 is SGHDT, CDR2 YYEEEE, per germline. CDR3 nucleotides: TGTGCCAGCAGCCCCGGTAGACCGGGACAGGGGAATAGCAATCAGCCCCAGCATTTT. Translating gives CASSPGRPGQGNSNQPQHF.

The CDR3 DNA is TGTGCCAGCTCACCCACCGGCGGCTCAACTAATGAAAAACTGTTTTTT. This encodes CASSPTGGSTNEKLFF. The chain carries TRBV18 and TRBJ1-4; D is unresolved. The CDR3 has 16 residues. Trimming took 3 bases from V and 0 from J, leaving 11 bases between them. CDR1 and CDR2 (germline): KGHSH, LQKENI.

The V call is TRBV1, the J call TRBJ2-7; TRBD1, as called in the table, went unchecked against the DNA. TRBV1 is a pseudogene locus. The CDR3 contains 15 residues. The CDR3 reads CASSQDDREGYEQYF. The CDR3 DNA sequence: TGCGCCAGCAGCCAAGATGACAGGGAAGGCTACGAGCAGTACTTC.

The rearrangement uses TRBV2 and TRBJ1-3; D gene uncertain. CDR1 is SNHLY and CDR2 is FYNNEI in the germline V gene. The V end lost 4 bases, the J end lost 0 bases, and 7 bases lay between the germline ends. CDR3 length: 14 amino acids. CDR3 nucleotide sequence: TGTGCCAGCAGTGTACAGCGCTCTGGAAACACCATATATTTT. It yields the protein CASSVQRSGNTIYF.

V gene TRBV21-1 combines with J gene TRBJ1-1; no DNA check was done on the table's D call, TRBD1. TRBV21-1 is tagged as a pseudogene. The CDR3 runs 18 residues. CDR3 nucleotides: TGTGCCAGCAGCAATGGGTTTCCTAACAGGGGCCCGAACACTGAAGCTTTCTTT. It yields the protein CASSNGFPNRGPNTEAFF.

This sequence joins TRBV5-1 and TRBJ2-5; 7 bases line up with TRBD2. This CDR3 is 15 amino acids long. Unmatched junction bases numbered 10, after V lost 6 bases and J lost 2 bases. Germline V CDR1 and CDR2: SGHRS, YFSETQ. For the CDR3, the DNA is TGCGCCAGCACGGGACTACCCAACTCGCAAGAGACCCAGTACTTC. Protein product: CASTGLPNSQETQYF.

The chain has TRBV25-1 and TRBJ2-1; 9 bases are shared with TRBD2. Trimming at V came to 8 bases and at J to 0 bases, leaving 2 bases not matched to a gene. Germline-derived CDR1 and CDR2 are MGHDK and SYGVNS. The CDR3 has 14 amino acids. The CDR3 reads CASCSGSSYNEQFF. The CDR3 DNA follows: TGTGCCAGCTGTAGCGGGAGCTCCTACAATGAGCAGTTCTTC.

The chain is built from TRBV30 and TRBJ1-2, with D maybe TRBD1 (5 bases). Germline lookup yields CDR1 GTSNPN and CDR2 SVGIG (reference sequence). Trimming cost V 3 bases and J 4 bases, with 18 bases left between them. This CDR3 is built from 15 residues. CDR3 bases: TGTGCCTGGAGCGGCGGGGGACGTGGGGTCTATGGCTACACCTTC. It yields the protein CAWSGGGRGVYGYTF.

In its sample, this clone was seen a few times. V is TRBV2 and J is TRBJ2-7; D possibly matches TRBD1 or TRBD2 (5 bases each). Germline V gene lookup returns CDR1 SNHLY and CDR2 FYNNEI. The CDR3 consists of 14 residues. The V end lost 5 bases, the J end lost 7 bases, and 18 bases lay between the germline ends. The CDR3 here is CASSTGVTRGEQYF. As DNA, the CDR3 is TGTGCCAGCAGTACAGGCGTCACTAGAGGAGAGCAGTACTTC.

The chain links TRBV27 to TRBJ2-3; 7 bases line up with TRBD1. The CDR3 length is 16 residues. V was clipped by 8 bases and J by 3 bases; unmatched bases: 14. Germline CDR1 and CDR2: MNHEY and SMNVEV (reference sequence). The CDR3 DNA sequence: TGTGCCAGCCGAAACCGACCTCTACAGGGGACAGATACGCAGTATTTT. Amino acid sequence: CASRNRPLQGTDTQYF.

In this sample, this clone turned up once. This chain uses TRBV28 with TRBJ2-3, with D uncertain. Between the trimmed V and J ends, which lost 5 bases and 4 bases, there was a span of 13 bases. Germline V gene lookup returns CDR1 MDHEN and CDR2 SYDVKM. This CDR3 has 14 residues. Written as DNA, the CDR3 is TGTGCCAGCAGTGGGCGGAGTAGCCCAGATACGCAGTATTTT. Protein product: CASSGRSSPDTQYF.

The gene calls are TRBV28 and TRBJ1-5; TRBD1 aligns across 8 bases. V lost 4 bases and J lost 6; bases outside the gene matches: 5. Germline assignment: CDR1 MDHEN and CDR2 SYDVKM. The CDR3 is 14 amino acids. This CDR3 is CASSSAGGGQPQHF. As DNA, the CDR3 is TGTGCCAGCAGTTCCGCAGGGGGCGGTCAGCCCCAGCATTTT.

The rearrangement joins TRBV10-3 to TRBJ2-5; D remains ambiguous. The germline V and J ends were trimmed by 3 bases and 5 bases, with 10 bases remaining between them. Germline lookup yields CDR1 ENHRY and CDR2 SYGVKD. This CDR3 region has 13 residues. The CDR3 coding sequence is TGTGCCATCAGTGAAGGGTCAGGTGAGACCCAGTACTTC. This sequence encodes CAISEGSGETQYF.

V gene TRBV5-1 combines with J gene TRBJ2-1; 16 positions agree with TRBD2. Germline values: CDR1 SGHRS, CDR2 YFSETQ. The trim removed 6 bases at V and 6 bases at J, leaving 6 bases unmatched. The CDR3 totals 16 residues. Here the CDR3 reads CASTPGLAGGPNEQFF. The CDR3 coding sequence is TGCGCCAGCACCCCGGGACTAGCGGGAGGGCCCAATGAGCAGTTCTTC.

The CDR3 DNA reads TGTGCCAGCAGTCGCCGGAGAGCGGGCGGAACCGGGGAGCTGTTTTTT. Protein product: CASSRRRAGGTGELFF. The chain carries TRBV28 and TRBJ2-2; tentative D call: TRBD2 (6 bases). V lost 5 bases, J lost 5 bases, and 18 bases lay in between. The CDR3 is 16 residues long. Germline CDR1 MDHEN, CDR2 SYDVKM. The whole variable domain, remainder taken from reference TRBV28 and TRBJ2-2, is DVKVTQSSRYLVKRTGEKVFLECVQDMDHENMFWYRQDPGLGLRLIYFSYDVKMKEKGDIPEGYSVSREKKERFSLILESASTNQTSMYLCASSRRRAGGTGELFFGEGSRLTVL.

V usage is TRBV7-3 and J usage is TRBJ2-7, with TRBD2 as a possible D gene (5 bases). This CDR3 contains 15 residues. V was pared by 5 bases and J by 3 bases, with 17 bases between. Looked up from germline, CDR1 is SGHTA and CDR2 is FQGTGA. The CDR3 here is CASSRRPEAGYEQYF. The CDR3 DNA reads TGTGCCAGCAGCCGCAGACCGGAGGCGGGCTACGAGCAGTACTTC. The whole variable domain, filled in from reference TRBV7-3 and TRBJ2-7, reads GAGVSQTPSNKVTEKGKYVELRCDPISGHTALYWYRQSLGQGPEFLIYFQGTGAADDSGLPNDRFFAVRPEGSVSTLKIQRTERGDSAVYLCASSRRPEAGYEQYFGPGTRLTVT.

The chain links TRBV7-9 to TRBJ1-1; D is undetermined. CDR3 size: 15 residues. Germline V gene sequence: CDR1 SEHNR, CDR2 FQNEAQ (reference sequence). Deletions cut 0 bases from V and 0 bases from J, with 8 bases between. The CDR3 nucleotides are TGTGCCAGCAGCTTAGCTCTGGGAGTGAACACTGAAGCTTTCTTT. It specifies CASSLALGVNTEAFF.

The chain couples TRBV11-3 to TRBJ2-1; 7 bases map to TRBD1. This CDR3 spans 15 amino acids. The V gene's germline CDR1 is SGHNT and CDR2 YENEEA. Trimming at V came to 5 bases and at J to 8 bases, leaving 12 bases not matched to a gene. DNA of the CDR3: TGTGCCAGCAGCGACAGGGACGGTGGGATAGATGAGCAGTTCTTC. Translating gives CASSDRDGGIDEQFF. The whole variable domain, filled in from reference TRBV11-3 and TRBJ2-1, reads EAGVVQSPRYKIIEKKQPVAFWCNPISGHNTLYWYLQNLGQGPELLIRYENEEAVDDSQLPKDRFSAERLKGVDSTLKIQPAELGDSAVYLCASSDRDGGIDEQFFGPGTRLTVL.

J is TRBJ1-4 and V is TRBV19; D might be TRBD1 (5 bases). The CDR3 sequence is 15 residues long. Germline V gene lookup returns CDR1 LNHDA and CDR2 SQIVND (reference sequence). The germline V and J ends were trimmed by 7 bases and 8 bases, with 20 bases remaining between them. CDR3 residues: CASKNYGGTEEKLFF. The CDR3 DNA reads TGTGCCAGTAAGAATTACGGGGGAACGGAGGAAAAACTGTTTTTT. The variable domain in full, with the rest retrieved from reference TRBV19 and TRBJ1-4, is DGGITQSPKYLFRKEGQNVTLSCEQNLNHDAMYWYRQDPGQGLRLIYYSQIVNDFQKGDIAEGYSVSREKKESFPLTVTSAQKNPTAFYLCASKNYGGTEEKLFFGSGTQLSVL.

The CDR3 spells CASTAGPETQYF. CDR3 nucleotide sequence: TGTGCCAGTACTGCAGGGCCAGAGACCCAGTACTTC. V and J are TRBV19 and TRBJ2-5; maybe TRBD1 (5 bases). This CDR3 has 12 amino acids. Deletions cut 7 bases from V and 4 bases from J, with 10 bases between. CDR1 is LNHDA and CDR2 is SQIVND in the germline V gene (reference sequence).

The genes are TRBV28 and TRBJ1-2; 7 positions match TRBD1. V dropped 6 bases and J dropped 4; count of bases not matched to a gene: 14. The CDR3 runs 16 residues. Germline values: CDR1 MDHEN, CDR2 SYDVKM. As DNA, the CDR3 is TGTGCCAGCAGACCTACCGGGGGACAGCCGATCTATGGCTACACCTTC. Translating gives CASRPTGGQPIYGYTF.

The chain links TRBV28 to TRBJ2-7, with D uncertain. Germline V CDR1 and CDR2: MDHEN, SYDVKM. Trimming removed 2 bases at V and 3 bases at J, with 5 bases between. CDR3 length: 12 residues. The CDR3 loop reads CASSLDLYEQYF. The CDR3 coding sequence is TGTGCCAGCAGTTTAGACCTCTACGAGCAGTACTTC.

This rearrangement joins TRBV18 to TRBJ2-1, with 10 bases matching TRBD1. J was trimmed by 7 bases and V by 5 bases; bases with no gene match: 2. Germline V gene lookup returns CDR1 KGHSH and CDR2 LQKENI. The CDR3 runs to 13 residues. The CDR3 coding sequence is TGTGCCAGCTCAACGGGACAGGGGAATGAGCAGTTCTTC. It is translated as CASSTGQGNEQFF.

V usage is TRBV19 and J usage is TRBJ2-3; 9 bases are shared with TRBD2. This CDR3 spans 17 amino acids. With 0 bases clipped from V and 2 bases from J, the junction kept 6 bases outside the gene matches. In germline, CDR1 is LNHDA, CDR2 SQIVND (reference sequence). The DNA of the CDR3 is TGTGCCAGTAGTATAGATAGCGGGAGCGACTACACAGATACGCAGTATTTT. Its protein is CASSIDSGSDYTDTQYF.

The chain recombines TRBV6-1 with TRBJ1-5; TRBD1 is a possible D gene (5 bases). Trimming shortened V by 8 bases and J by 3 bases, and 11 bases separated the two germline ends. The CDR3 extends over 13 amino acids. Per germline, CDR1 MNHNS and CDR2 SASEGT. The CDR3 loop is CASDRGFNQPQHF. CDR3 nucleotides: TGTGCCAGCGATCGGGGGTTCAATCAGCCCCAGCATTTT.

V usage is TRBV19 and J usage is TRBJ1-4, with D maybe TRBD1 (5 bases). The ends were cut back, 2 bases at V and 4 bases at J, with 14 bases in the middle. Germline values: CDR1 LNHDA, CDR2 SQIVND (reference sequence). CDR3 length: 16 residues. CDR3 sequence reads: CASSITAQGFNEKLFF. In DNA form, the CDR3 reads TGTGCCAGTAGTATAACAGCGCAGGGATTTAATGAAAAACTGTTTTTT.

In its sample, this clone was seen many times. The J gene is TRBJ2-5, the V gene TRBV5-4, with 8 bases aligning to TRBD2. The CDR3 has 15 amino acids. The germline CDR1 and CDR2 sequences are SGHNT and YYREEE (reference sequence). V shed 3 bases and J 5 bases; nucleotides not matched to a gene: 9. CDR3 residues: CASSWASGSKETQYF. CDR3 coding DNA: TGTGCCAGCAGCTGGGCAAGCGGGAGCAAGGAGACCCAGTACTTC. The variable domain in full, with the rest retrieved from reference TRBV5-4 and TRBJ2-5, is ETGVTQSPTHLIKTRGQQVTLRCSSQSGHNTVSWYQQALGQGPQFIFQYYREEENGRGNFPPRFSGLQFPNYSSELNVNALELDDSALYLCASSWASGSKETQYFGPGTRLLVL.

V is TRBV27 and J is TRBJ2-1; TRBD2 aligns across 9 bases. The CDR3 extends over 16 amino acids. V gave up 5 bases and J gave up 2 bases; unmatched junction bases: 7. Germline V CDR1 and CDR2: MNHEY, SMNVEV (reference sequence). The CDR3 loop is CASSTPLAGTYNEQFF. The CDR3 region has the DNA TGTGCCAGCAGTACCCCCCTAGCGGGGACCTACAATGAGCAGTTCTTC.

The chain links TRBV4-1 to TRBJ2-5, with no clear D. V was cut by 1 base and J by 2 bases, with 5 bases left in between. Germline V gene sequence: CDR1 MGHRA, CDR2 YSYEKL. This CDR3 has 13 amino acids. The CDR3 sequence is CASSQGKQETQYF. CDR3 DNA: TGCGCCAGCAGCCAAGGGAAGCAAGAGACCCAGTACTTC.

The chain employs TRBV14 and TRBJ1-1, with 8 nucleotides matching TRBD1. The V and J ends lost 10 bases and 1 base, in that order; junction bases with no gene match: 8. There are 14 residues in the CDR3. Germline V gene data show CDR1 as SGHDN and CDR2 as FVKESK. The CDR3 nucleotides are TGTGCCACCAGTGGGACAGGCCAGAACACTGAAGCTTTCTTT. Residues: CATSGTGQNTEAFF.

The chain couples TRBV28 to TRBJ1-2, with 8 positions matching TRBD1. CDR1 and CDR2 (germline): MDHEN, SYDVKM. After removal of 5 bases from V and 4 bases from J, the junction contained 12 bases not matched to a gene. The CDR3 is made up of 16 amino acids. The CDR3: CASSPSGGGVGYGYTF. The CDR3, as DNA: TGTGCCAGCAGTCCGTCAGGGGGCGGGGTAGGCTATGGCTACACCTTC.

The chain has TRBV28 and TRBJ2-1, with D perhaps TRBD1 (6 bases). Trimming removed 7 bases from V and 12 bases from J, with 22 bases in between. The germline V gene encodes CDR1 MDHEN and CDR2 SYDVKM. This CDR3 is built from 14 residues. CDR3 sequence: CASNPPLAGAGQFF. DNA for the CDR3: TGTGCCAGCAACCCCCCGCTAGCAGGGGCCGGGCAGTTCTTC.